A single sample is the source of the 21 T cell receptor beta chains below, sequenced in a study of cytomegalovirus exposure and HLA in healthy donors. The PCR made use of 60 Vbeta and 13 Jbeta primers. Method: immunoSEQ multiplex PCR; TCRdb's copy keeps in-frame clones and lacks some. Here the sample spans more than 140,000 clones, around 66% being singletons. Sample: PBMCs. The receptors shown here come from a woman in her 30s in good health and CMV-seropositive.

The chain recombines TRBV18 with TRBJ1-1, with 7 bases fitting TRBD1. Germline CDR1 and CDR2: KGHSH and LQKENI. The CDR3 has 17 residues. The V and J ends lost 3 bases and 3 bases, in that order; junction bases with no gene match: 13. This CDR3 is CASSPSIFAGGDTEAFF. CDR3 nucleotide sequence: TGTGCCAGCTCACCGTCGATCTTTGCAGGGGGAGACACTGAAGCTTTCTTT.

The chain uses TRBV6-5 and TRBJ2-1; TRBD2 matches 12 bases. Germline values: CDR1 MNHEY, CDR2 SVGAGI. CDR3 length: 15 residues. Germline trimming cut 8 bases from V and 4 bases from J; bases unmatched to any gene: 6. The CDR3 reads CASGPLAGGYNEQFF. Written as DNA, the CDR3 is TGTGCCAGCGGCCCCCTAGCGGGAGGGTACAATGAGCAGTTCTTC.

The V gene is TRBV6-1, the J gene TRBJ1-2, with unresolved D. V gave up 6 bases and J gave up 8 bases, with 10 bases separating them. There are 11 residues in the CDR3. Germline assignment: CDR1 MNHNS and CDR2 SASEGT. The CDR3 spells CASRSPGGYTF. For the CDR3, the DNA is TGTGCCAGCAGGTCCCCGGGGGGCTACACCTTC.

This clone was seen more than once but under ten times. The CDR3 sequence: CASSEFQVAYEQYF. CDR3 in DNA: TGTGCCAGCAGTGAATTTCAGGTTGCCTACGAGCAGTACTTC. The V gene is TRBV6-1, the J gene TRBJ2-7; no firm D call. The length of the CDR3 is 14 residues. The V and J ends lost 2 bases and 2 bases respectively, with 10 bases between them. CDR1 MNHNS and CDR2 SASEGT come from the germline V gene.

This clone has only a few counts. The CDR3 DNA reads as TGTGCCAGCAGCTTAGGAAATCAGGGAACAGATACGCAGTATTTT. Its translation: CASSLGNQGTDTQYF. The chain combines TRBV7-6 with TRBJ2-3, with a possible D match to TRBD1 (5 bases). CDR1 is SGHVS, CDR2 FNYEAQ, per germline. The CDR3 loop spans 15 amino acids. The V and J ends lost 1 base and 3 bases respectively, with 11 bases between them.

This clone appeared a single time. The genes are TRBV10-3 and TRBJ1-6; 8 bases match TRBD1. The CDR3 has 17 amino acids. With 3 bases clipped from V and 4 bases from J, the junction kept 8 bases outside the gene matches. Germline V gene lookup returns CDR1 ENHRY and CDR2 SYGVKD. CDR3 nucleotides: TGTGCCATCAGTGAACGGACAGGGTACGAATATAATTCACCCCTCCACTTT. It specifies CAISERTGYEYNSPLHF.

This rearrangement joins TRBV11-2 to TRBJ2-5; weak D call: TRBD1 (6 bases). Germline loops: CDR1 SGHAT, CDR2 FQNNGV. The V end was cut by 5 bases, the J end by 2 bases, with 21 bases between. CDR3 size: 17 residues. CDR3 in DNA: TGTGCCAGCAGCCACCGTTTACAACAGGGTCGGCAAGAGACCCAGTACTTC. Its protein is CASSHRLQQGRQETQYF.

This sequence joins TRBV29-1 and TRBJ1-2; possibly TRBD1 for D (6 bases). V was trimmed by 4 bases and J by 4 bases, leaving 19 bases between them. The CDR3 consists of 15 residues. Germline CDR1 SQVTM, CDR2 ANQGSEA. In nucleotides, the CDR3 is TGCAGCGTTGCCCCCGGGACATACACGGGCTATGGCTACACCTTC. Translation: CSVAPGTYTGYGYTF.

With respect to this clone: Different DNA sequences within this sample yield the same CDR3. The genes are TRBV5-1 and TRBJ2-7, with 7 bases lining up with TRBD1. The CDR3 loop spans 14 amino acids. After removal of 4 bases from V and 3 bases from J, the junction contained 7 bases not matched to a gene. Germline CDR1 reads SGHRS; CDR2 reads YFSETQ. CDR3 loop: CASSLETGSYEQYF. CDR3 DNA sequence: TGCGCCAGCAGCCTCGAGACAGGGAGCTACGAGCAGTACTTC. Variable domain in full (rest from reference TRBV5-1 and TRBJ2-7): KAGVTQTPRYLIKTRGQQVTLSCSPISGHRSVSWYQQTPGQGLQFLFEYFSETQRNKGNFPGRFSGRQFSNSRSEMNVSTLELGDSALYLCASSLETGSYEQYFGPGTRLTVT.

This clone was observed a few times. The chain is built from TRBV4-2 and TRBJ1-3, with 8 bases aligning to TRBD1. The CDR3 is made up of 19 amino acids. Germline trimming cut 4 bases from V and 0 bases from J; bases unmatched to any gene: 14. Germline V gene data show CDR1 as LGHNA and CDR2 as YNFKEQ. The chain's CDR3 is CASSPSVGSDRGSGNTIYF. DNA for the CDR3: TGTGCCAGCAGCCCCTCTGTGGGTTCAGACAGGGGCTCTGGAAACACCATATATTTT.

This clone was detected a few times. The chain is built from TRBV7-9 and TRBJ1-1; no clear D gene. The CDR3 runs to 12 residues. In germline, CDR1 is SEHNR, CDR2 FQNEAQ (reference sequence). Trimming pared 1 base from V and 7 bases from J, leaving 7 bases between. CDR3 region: CASSLGTSEAFF. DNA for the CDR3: TGTGCCAGCAGCTTAGGGACTAGTGAAGCTTTCTTT.

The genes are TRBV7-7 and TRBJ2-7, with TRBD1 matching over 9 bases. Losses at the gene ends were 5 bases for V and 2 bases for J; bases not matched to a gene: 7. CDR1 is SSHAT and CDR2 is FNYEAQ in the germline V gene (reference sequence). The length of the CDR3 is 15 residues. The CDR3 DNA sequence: TGTGCCAGCAGCCCCGGGACAGGGCTTACCTACGAGCAGTACTTC. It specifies CASSPGTGLTYEQYF.

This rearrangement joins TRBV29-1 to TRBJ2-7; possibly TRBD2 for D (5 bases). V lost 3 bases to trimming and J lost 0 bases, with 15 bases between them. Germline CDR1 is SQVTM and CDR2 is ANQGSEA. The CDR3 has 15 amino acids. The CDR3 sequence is CSVDLRAGNSYEQYF. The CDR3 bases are TGCAGCGTTGACTTGAGGGCAGGAAACTCCTACGAGCAGTACTTC.

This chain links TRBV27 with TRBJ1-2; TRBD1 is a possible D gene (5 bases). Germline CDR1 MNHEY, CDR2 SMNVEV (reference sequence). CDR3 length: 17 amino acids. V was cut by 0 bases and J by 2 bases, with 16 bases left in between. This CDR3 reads CASSLSWQGGENYGYTF. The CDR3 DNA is TGTGCCAGCAGTTTATCGTGGCAGGGTGGAGAAAACTATGGCTACACCTTC.

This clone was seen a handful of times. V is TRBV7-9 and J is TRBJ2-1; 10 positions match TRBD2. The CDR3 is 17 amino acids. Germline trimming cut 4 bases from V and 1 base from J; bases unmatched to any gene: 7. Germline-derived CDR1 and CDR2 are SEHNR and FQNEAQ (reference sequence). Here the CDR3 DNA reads TGTGCCAGCAGCTCCCGACTAGCGGGTCGGTCCTACAATGAGCAGTTCTTC. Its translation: CASSSRLAGRSYNEQFF.

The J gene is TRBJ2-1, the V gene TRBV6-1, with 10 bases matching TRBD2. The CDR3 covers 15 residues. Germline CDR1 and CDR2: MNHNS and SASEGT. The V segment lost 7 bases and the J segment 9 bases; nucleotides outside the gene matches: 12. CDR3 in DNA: TGTGCCAGCAACCGAGCGGGAGGGCCCCCAGGTGAGCAGTTCTTC. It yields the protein CASNRAGGPPGEQFF.

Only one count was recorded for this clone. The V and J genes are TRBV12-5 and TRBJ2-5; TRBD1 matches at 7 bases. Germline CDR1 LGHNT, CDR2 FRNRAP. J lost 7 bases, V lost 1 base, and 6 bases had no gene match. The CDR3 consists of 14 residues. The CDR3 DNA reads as TGTGCTAGTGGTTTGGGTGACAGGGTCGGGACCCAGTACTTC. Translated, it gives CASGLGDRVGTQYF.

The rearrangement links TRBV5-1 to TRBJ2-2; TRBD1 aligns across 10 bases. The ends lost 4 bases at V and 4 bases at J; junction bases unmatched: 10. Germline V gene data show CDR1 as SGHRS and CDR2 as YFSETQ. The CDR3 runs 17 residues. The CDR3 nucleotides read TGCGCCAGCAGCCCAGGACCCAGGACAGGGGGCACCGGGGAGCTGTTTTTT. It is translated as CASSPGPRTGGTGELFF.

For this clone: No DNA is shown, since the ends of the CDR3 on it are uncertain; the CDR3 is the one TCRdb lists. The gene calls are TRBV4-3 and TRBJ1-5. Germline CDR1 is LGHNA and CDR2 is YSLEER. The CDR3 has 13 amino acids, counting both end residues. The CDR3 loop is CASSQVGLGIVHF.

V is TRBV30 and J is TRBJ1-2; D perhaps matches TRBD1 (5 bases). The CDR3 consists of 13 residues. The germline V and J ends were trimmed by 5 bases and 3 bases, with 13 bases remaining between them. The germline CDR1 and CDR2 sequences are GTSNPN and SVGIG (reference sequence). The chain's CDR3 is CAWRPAGDYGYTF. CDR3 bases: TGTGCCTGGCGCCCGGCGGGGGACTATGGCTACACCTTC.

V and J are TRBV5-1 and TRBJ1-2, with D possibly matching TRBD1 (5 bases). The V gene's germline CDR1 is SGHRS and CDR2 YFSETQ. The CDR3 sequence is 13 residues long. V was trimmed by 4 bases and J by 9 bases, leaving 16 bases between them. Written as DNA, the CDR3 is TGCGCCAGCAGCGAGCCTTCGGGGGGAAGCTACACCTTC. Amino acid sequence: CASSEPSGGSYTF.